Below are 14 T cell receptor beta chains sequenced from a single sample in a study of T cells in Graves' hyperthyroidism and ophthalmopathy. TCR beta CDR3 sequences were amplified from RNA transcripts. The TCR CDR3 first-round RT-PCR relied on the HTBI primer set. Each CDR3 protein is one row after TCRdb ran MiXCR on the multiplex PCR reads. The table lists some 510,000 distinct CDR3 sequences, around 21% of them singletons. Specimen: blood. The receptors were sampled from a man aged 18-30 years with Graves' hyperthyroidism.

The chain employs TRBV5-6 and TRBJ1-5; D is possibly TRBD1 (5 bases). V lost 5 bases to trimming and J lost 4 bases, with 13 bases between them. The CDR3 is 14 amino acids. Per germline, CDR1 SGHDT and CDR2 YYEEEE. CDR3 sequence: CASSSGGMNQPQHF. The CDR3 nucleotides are TGTGCCAGCAGTTCGGGGGGTATGAATCAGCCCCAGCATTTT.

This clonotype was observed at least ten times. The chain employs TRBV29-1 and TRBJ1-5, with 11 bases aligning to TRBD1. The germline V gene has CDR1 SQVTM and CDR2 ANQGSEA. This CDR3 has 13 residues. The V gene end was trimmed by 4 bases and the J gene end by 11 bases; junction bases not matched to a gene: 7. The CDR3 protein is CSVGKGQGDTQHF. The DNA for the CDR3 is TGCAGCGTTGGGAAGGGACAGGGGGATACCCAGCATTTT.

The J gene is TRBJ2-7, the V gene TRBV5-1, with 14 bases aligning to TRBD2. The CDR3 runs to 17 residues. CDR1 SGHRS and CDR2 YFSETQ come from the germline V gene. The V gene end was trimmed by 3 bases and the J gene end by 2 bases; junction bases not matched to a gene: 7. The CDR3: CASSSGTSGGPPYEQYF. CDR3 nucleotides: TGCGCCAGCAGCTCTGGGACTAGCGGGGGACCTCCCTACGAGCAGTACTTC.

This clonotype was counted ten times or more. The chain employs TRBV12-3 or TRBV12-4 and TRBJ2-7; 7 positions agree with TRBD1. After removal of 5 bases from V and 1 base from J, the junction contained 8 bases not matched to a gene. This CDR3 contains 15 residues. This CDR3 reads CASSLRGSESYEQYF. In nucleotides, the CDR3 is TGTGCCAGCAGTCTCAGGGGGTCGGAGTCCTACGAGCAGTACTTC.

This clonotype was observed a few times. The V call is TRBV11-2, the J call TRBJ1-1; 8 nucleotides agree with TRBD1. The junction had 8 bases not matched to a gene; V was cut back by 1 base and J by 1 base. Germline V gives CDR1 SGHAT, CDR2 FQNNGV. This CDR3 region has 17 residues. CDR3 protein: CASSLGSAGGKNTEAFF. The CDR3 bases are TGTGCCAGCAGCTTAGGTTCGGCAGGGGGCAAGAACACTGAAGCTTTCTTT.

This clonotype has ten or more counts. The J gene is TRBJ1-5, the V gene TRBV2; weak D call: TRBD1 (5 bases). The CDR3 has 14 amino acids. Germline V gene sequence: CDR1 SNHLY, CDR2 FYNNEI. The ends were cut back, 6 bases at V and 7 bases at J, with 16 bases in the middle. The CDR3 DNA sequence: TGTGCCAGCAGCGCTTGGGACTCCGGGCAGCCCCAGCATTTT. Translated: CASSAWDSGQPQHF.

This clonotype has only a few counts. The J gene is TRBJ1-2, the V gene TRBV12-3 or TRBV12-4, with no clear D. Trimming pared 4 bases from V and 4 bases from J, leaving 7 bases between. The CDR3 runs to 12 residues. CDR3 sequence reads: CASSSQFYGYTF. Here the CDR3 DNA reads TGTGCCAGCAGTTCTCAGTTCTATGGCTACACCTTC.

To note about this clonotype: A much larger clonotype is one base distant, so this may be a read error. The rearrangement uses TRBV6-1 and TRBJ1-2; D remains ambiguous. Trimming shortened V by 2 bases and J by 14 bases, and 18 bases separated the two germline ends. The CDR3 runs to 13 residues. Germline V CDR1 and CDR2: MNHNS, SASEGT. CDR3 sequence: CASSESGYPFPTF. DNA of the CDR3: TGTGCCAGCAGTGAATCGGGATATCCGTTTCCTACCTTC.

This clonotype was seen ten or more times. The CDR3 region is CSAKPPAAQETQYF. The CDR3 DNA sequence: TGCAGTGCTAAGCCGCCGGCAGCCCAAGAGACCCAGTACTTC. This chain uses TRBV20-1 with TRBJ2-5; D gene uncertain. Trimming shortened V by 4 bases and J by 1 base, and 13 bases separated the two germline ends. Germline V CDR1 and CDR2: DFQATT, SNEGSKA (reference sequence). This CDR3 spans 14 amino acids.

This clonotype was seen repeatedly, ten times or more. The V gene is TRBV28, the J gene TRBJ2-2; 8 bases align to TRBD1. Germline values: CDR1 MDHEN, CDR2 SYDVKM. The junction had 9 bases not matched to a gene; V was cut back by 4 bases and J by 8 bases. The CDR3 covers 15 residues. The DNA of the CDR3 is TGTGCCAGCAGTTCGTCAGGGGGCGCCGGAGGGGAGCTGTTTTTT. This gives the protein CASSSSGGAGGELFF.

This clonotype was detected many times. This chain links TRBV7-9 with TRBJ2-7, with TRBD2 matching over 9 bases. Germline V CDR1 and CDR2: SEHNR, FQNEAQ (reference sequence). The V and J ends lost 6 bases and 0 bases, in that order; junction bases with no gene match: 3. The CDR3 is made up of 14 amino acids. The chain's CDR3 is CASRTSGFSYEQYF. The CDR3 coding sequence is TGTGCCAGCAGAACTAGCGGGTTCTCCTACGAGCAGTACTTC.

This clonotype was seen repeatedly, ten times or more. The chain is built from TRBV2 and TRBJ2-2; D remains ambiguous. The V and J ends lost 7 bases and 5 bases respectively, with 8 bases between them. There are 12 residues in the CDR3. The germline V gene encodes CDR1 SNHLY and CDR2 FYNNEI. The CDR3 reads CASIPTTGELFF. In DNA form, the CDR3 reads TGTGCCAGCATTCCCACTACCGGGGAGCTGTTTTTT.

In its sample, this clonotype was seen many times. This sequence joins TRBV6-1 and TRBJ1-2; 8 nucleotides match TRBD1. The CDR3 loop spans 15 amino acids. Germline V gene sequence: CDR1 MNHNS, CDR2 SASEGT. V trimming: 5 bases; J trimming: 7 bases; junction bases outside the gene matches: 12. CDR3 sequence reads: CASSPSRGREIGYTF. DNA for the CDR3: TGTGCCAGCAGTCCGTCCAGGGGGCGCGAGATTGGCTACACCTTC.

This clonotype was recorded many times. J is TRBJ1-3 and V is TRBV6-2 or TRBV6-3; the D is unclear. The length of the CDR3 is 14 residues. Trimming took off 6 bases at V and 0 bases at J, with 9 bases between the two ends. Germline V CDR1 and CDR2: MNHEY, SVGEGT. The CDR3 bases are TGTGCCAGCAGCTATTCAGGCTCTGGAAACACCATATATTTT. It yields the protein CASSYSGSGNTIYF.